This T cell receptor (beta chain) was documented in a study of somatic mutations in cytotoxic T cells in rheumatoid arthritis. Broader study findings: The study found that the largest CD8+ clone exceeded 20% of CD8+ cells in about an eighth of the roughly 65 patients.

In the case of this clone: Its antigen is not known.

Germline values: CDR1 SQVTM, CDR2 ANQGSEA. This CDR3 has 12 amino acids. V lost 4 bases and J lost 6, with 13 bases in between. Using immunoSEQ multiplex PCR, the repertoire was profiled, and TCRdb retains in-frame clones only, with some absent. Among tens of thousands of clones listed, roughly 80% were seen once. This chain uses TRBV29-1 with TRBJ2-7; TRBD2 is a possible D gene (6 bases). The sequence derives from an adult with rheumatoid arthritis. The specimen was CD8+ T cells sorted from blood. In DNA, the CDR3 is TGCAGCGTTGTGGGTCAGGGAGGCGAGCAGTACTTC. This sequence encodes CSVVGQGGEQYF.